These 30 T cell receptor beta chains were sequenced from one sample in a study of read filtering for tumor transcriptome and immune sequencing. This library used 300 to 450 ng RNA and molecular barcoded adaptors spanning alpha/delta and beta/gamma chains. TCRdb redid the calling of the reads with MiXCR, one entry per CDR3 protein. The data show about 130,000 distinct CDR3 sequences, less than 15% seen once. What was sequenced was a population of CD138-negative cells sorted from bone marrow. Source of these receptors: a donor aged 40 or over with multiple myeloma.

A remark on this clonotype: The final CDR3 position lacks the conserved phenylalanine or tryptophan, pointing to a likely read error. This chain uses TRBV7-9 with TRBJ2-5, with TRBD2 identical over 13 bases. There are 16 residues in the CDR3. Germline V gene sequence: CDR1 SEHNR, CDR2 FQNEAQ (reference sequence). V shed 5 bases, J shed 6 bases, and the junction held 9 bases outside the gene matches. CDR3 DNA: TGTGCCAGCAGCCACCAGCGGACTAGCGGGAGTCAGACCCAGTACCTC. The encoded protein is CASSHQRTSGSQTQYL.

The chain carries TRBV7-9 and TRBJ1-2, with D perhaps TRBD1 (5 bases). V lost 1 base and J 4 bases, leaving 13 bases between the germline ends. The CDR3 is 15 residues long. Germline CDR1 reads SEHNR; CDR2 reads FQNEAQ (reference sequence). This chain's CDR3 is CASSLVGRNVYGYTF. CDR3 nucleotide sequence: TGTGCCAGCAGCTTAGTGGGACGGAACGTCTATGGCTACACCTTC.

This clonotype was observed at least ten times. This chain links TRBV7-9 with TRBJ2-7, with D perhaps matching TRBD2 (6 bases). The CDR3 totals 18 residues. CDR1 SEHNR and CDR2 FQNEAQ come from the germline V gene (reference sequence). V lost 4 bases and J 6 bases, leaving 28 bases between the germline ends. The CDR3 coding sequence is TGTGCCAGCAGCTCCCCACCCCCGCTAGTCGGGAGTACGGGCGAGCAGTACTTC. As protein: CASSSPPPLVGSTGEQYF.

This clonotype appeared many times. The chain uses TRBV6-2 or TRBV6-3 and TRBJ2-7, with D possibly TRBD2 on 5 matching bases. The germline V gene has CDR1 MNHEY and CDR2 SVGEGT. V shed 1 base and J shed 2 bases, with 15 bases lying between them. The length of the CDR3 is 16 residues. CDR3 in DNA: TGTGCCAGCAGTTACTTCATCGGCGGGTCGCCCTACGAGCAGTACTTC. It codes for CASSYFIGGSPYEQYF.

This clonotype was seen at least ten times. The J gene is TRBJ2-7, the V gene TRBV20-1; 10 bases line up with TRBD1. Germline V gene sequence: CDR1 DFQATT, CDR2 SNEGSKA (reference sequence). CDR3 size: 14 residues. Losses at the gene ends were 1 base for V and 3 bases for J; bases not matched to a gene: 3. Written as DNA, the CDR3 is TGCAGTGCTAGAGCCGGGACAGGGGACTACGAGCAGTACTTC. As protein: CSARAGTGDYEQYF.

This clonotype showed up many times. The V call is TRBV20-1, the J call TRBJ2-7; the D gene is possibly TRBD2 (5 bases). The V gene lost 2 bases and the J gene lost 3 bases, with 20 bases spanning the gap. Germline V gene lookup returns CDR1 DFQATT and CDR2 SNEGSKA (reference sequence). This CDR3 is built from 16 residues. In DNA, the CDR3 is TGCAGTGCTAGATCCACGACTATTAGGGCCCGCTACGAGCAGTACTTC. The encoded protein is CSARSTTIRARYEQYF.

The genes are TRBV19 and TRBJ2-7; D might be TRBD1 (7 bases). The V end was cut by 1 base, the J end by 4 bases, with 17 bases between. There are 16 residues in the CDR3. Germline CDR1 is LNHDA and CDR2 is SQIVND (reference sequence). CDR3 nucleotide sequence: TGTGCCAGTAGTATAGGTCGGGGGACAGCTACATACGAGCAGTACTTC. As protein: CASSIGRGTATYEQYF.

This clonotype has ten or more counts. This sequence joins TRBV7-9 and TRBJ2-1, with 8 positions matching TRBD1. This CDR3 region has 12 residues. With 5 bases clipped from V and 9 bases from J, the junction kept 3 bases outside the gene matches. CDR1 and CDR2 from the germline V gene are SEHNR and FQNEAQ (reference sequence). The CDR3 DNA is TGTGCCAGCAGCATCAGGGGGCGTGAGCAGTTCTTC. Translation: CASSIRGREQFF.

On this clonotype itself: One junction end does not reproduce the germline sequence, and a read error may be involved. The gene calls are TRBV5-1 and TRBJ2-2; no definite D call. Germline V gene data show CDR1 as SGHRS and CDR2 as YFSETQ. This CDR3 has 14 residues. In DNA form, the CDR3 reads TGCGCCAGCGGCTTGACTGGGGACACCGGGGAGCTGTTTTTT. Translating gives CASGLTGDTGELFF. Together with reference TRBV5-1 and TRBJ2-2, the CDR3 gives the full variable domain: KAGVTQTPRYLIKTRGQQVTLSCSPISGHRSVSWYQQTPGQGLQFLFEYFSETQRNKGNFPGRFSGRQFSNSRSEMNVSTLELGDSALYLCASGLTGDTGELFFGEGSRLTVL.

This clonotype has only a few counts. A much bigger clone sits one base away, suggesting this may be a read error. The rearrangement joins TRBV10-3 to TRBJ1-1; D gene uncertain. The CDR3 covers 14 residues. V was trimmed by 8 bases and J by 3 bases, leaving 16 bases between them. Germline lookup yields CDR1 ENHRY and CDR2 SYGVKD. For the CDR3, the DNA is TGTGCCATCCGGGCGGGTCAGCTGGACACTGAAGCTTTCTTT. Translation gives CAIRAGQLDTEAFF.

This clonotype was found many times. V gene TRBV11-2 combines with J gene TRBJ2-3; unclear D gene. The CDR3 has 13 amino acids. V lost 5 bases, J lost 2 bases, and 8 bases lay in between. The V gene's germline CDR1 is SGHAT and CDR2 FQNNGV. The CDR3 region has the DNA TGTGCCAGCAGCCGCGTCCCCACAGATACGCAGTATTTT. Translation gives CASSRVPTDTQYF. Drawing the rest from reference TRBV11-2 and TRBJ2-3, the complete variable domain is EAGVAQSPRYKIIEKRQSVAFWCNPISGHATLYWYQQILGQGPKLLIQFQNNGVVDDSQLPKDRFSAERLKGVDSTLKIQPAKLEDSAVYLCASSRVPTDTQYFGPGTRLTVL.

About this clonotype itself: One base away lies a much larger clone, so this may be a sequencing read error. The gene calls are TRBV29-1 and TRBJ2-1; D unclear. V gave up 1 base and J gave up 2 bases, with 9 bases separating them. Germline CDR1 and CDR2: SQVTM and ANQGSEA. There are 14 residues in the CDR3. The CDR3 reads CSVEAAIPYNEQFF. In DNA, the CDR3 is TGCAGCGTTGAAGCGGCGATTCCCTACAATGAGCAGTTCTTC.

This rearrangement joins TRBV7-2 to TRBJ2-7; D ambiguous. V was cut by 5 bases and J by 6 bases, with 14 bases left in between. The CDR3 sequence is 13 residues long. From germline, CDR1 is SGHTA and CDR2 FQGNSA. The CDR3 protein is CASSLRTESEQYF. In nucleotides, the CDR3 is TGTGCCAGCAGCCTCCGGACCGAGAGCGAGCAGTACTTC.

This chain uses TRBV3-1 with TRBJ1-1; a weak D match, TRBD1 (5 bases). This CDR3 is built from 16 residues. Trimming removed 0 bases from V and 3 bases from J, with 14 bases in between. Germline V gene data show CDR1 as LGHDT and CDR2 as YNNKEL (reference sequence). CDR3 sequence reads: CASSQDPRNRYTEAFF. The CDR3 DNA reads as TGTGCCAGCAGCCAAGATCCTAGGAACAGGTACACTGAAGCTTTCTTT.

This clonotype came up many times. The V gene is TRBV7-9, the J gene TRBJ2-7; 10 nucleotides agree with TRBD2. The CDR3 covers 14 residues. CDR1 and CDR2 (germline): SEHNR, FQNEAQ (reference sequence). The trim removed 5 bases at V and 5 bases at J, leaving 6 bases unmatched. CDR3 nucleotide sequence: TGTGCCAGCAGCCCTAGCGGGAGTGGTAACGAGCAGTACTTC. It translates to CASSPSGSGNEQYF.

This clonotype was observed many times. V gene TRBV24-1 combines with J gene TRBJ2-1; 9 positions agree with TRBD1. V lost 4 bases, J lost 8 bases, and 5 bases stayed unmatched. The germline V gene encodes CDR1 KGHDR and CDR2 SFDVKD. The CDR3 has 14 residues. CDR3 in amino acids: CATSEQGARDEQFF. For the CDR3, the DNA is TGTGCCACCAGTGAACAGGGGGCGAGGGATGAGCAGTTCTTC.

This chain connects TRBV29-1 to TRBJ2-3; a possible D gene is TRBD1 (5 bases). The V gene's germline CDR1 is SQVTM and CDR2 ANQGSEA. V lost 4 bases to trimming and J lost 1 base, with 9 bases between them. CDR3 size: 13 residues. The CDR3 DNA sequence: TGCAGCGTTGGGGGCGGACGCACAGATACGCAGTATTTT. Amino acid sequence: CSVGGGRTDTQYF.

This clonotype has ten or more counts. This rearrangement joins TRBV5-1 to TRBJ1-5, with 8 bases aligning to TRBD1. The V and J ends lost 7 bases and 4 bases, in that order; junction bases with no gene match: 10. Germline V gene sequence: CDR1 SGHRS, CDR2 YFSETQ. CDR3 length: 15 residues. The CDR3 loop reads CASSPETGGNQPQHF. CDR3 nucleotides: TGCGCCAGCTCCCCGGAAACAGGGGGAAATCAGCCCCAGCATTTT.

The chain employs TRBV7-3 and TRBJ2-4, with no clear D. Germline V CDR1 and CDR2: SGHTA, FQGTGA. CDR3 length equals 15 residues. V lost 4 bases, J lost 6 bases, and 16 bases lay in between. The CDR3, as DNA: TGTGCCAGCAGCTCTCTCATAGATCTCGGAAACATTCAGTACTTC. The encoded protein is CASSSLIDLGNIQYF. The whole variable domain, filled in from reference TRBV7-3 and TRBJ2-4, reads GAGVSQTPSNKVTEKGKYVELRCDPISGHTALYWYRQSLGQGPEFLIYFQGTGAADDSGLPNDRFFAVRPEGSVSTLKIQRTERGDSAVYLCASSSLIDLGNIQYFGAGTRLSVL.

In this sample, this clonotype turned up a few times. The chain recombines TRBV7-9 with TRBJ2-3; 7 bases align to TRBD2. Germline CDR1 SEHNR, CDR2 FQNEAQ (reference sequence). CDR3 size: 15 residues. The V and J ends lost 5 bases and 8 bases, in that order; junction bases with no gene match: 13. This chain's CDR3 is CASSRSAGVYTTQYF. CDR3 sequence (DNA): TGTGCCAGCAGCCGCAGCGCGGGAGTCTATACTACGCAGTATTTT.

This clonotype was detected many times. The chain employs TRBV9 and TRBJ2-3, with 7 nucleotides matching TRBD1. Germline values: CDR1 SGDLS, CDR2 YYNGEE. Losses at the gene ends were 2 bases for V and 2 bases for J; bases not matched to a gene: 5. The CDR3 is made up of 15 amino acids. The CDR3 coding sequence is TGTGCCAGCAGCGTTGGGACAGCTTACACAGATACGCAGTATTTT. Translation gives CASSVGTAYTDTQYF.

Notes on this clonotype: A much larger clone sits a single nucleotide away, making a read error possible. The rearrangement uses TRBV7-3 and TRBJ2-1, with D maybe TRBD1 (5 bases). CDR1 and CDR2 (germline): SGHTA, FQGTGA. The CDR3 is made up of 15 amino acids. The CDR3 reads CASSPGAATYNGQFF. The DNA of the CDR3 is TGTGCCAGCAGCCCTGGGGCAGCAACCTACAATGGGCAGTTCTTC.

This clonotype has ten or more counts. The rearrangement links TRBV5-1 to TRBJ2-5; 8 bases agree with TRBD1. This CDR3 has 15 residues. The germline V gene has CDR1 SGHRS and CDR2 YFSETQ. Trimming at V came to 4 bases and at J to 2 bases, leaving 7 bases not matched to a gene. DNA of the CDR3: TGCGCCAGCAGCGCACATGGACAGGGACAAGAGACCCAGTACTTC. Its protein is CASSAHGQGQETQYF.

This clonotype was detected only a few times. The chain links TRBV20-1 to TRBJ1-5; D unclear. CDR3 length: 15 residues. Germline assignment: CDR1 DFQATT and CDR2 SNEGSKA (reference sequence). V lost 1 base to trimming and J lost 3 bases, with 13 bases between them. CDR3 in amino acids: CSARVGTRLNQPQHF. The CDR3 bases are TGCAGTGCTAGAGTTGGCACCCGCCTCAATCAGCCCCAGCATTTT.

This clonotype was recorded at least ten times. The gene calls are TRBV25-1 and TRBJ1-5; 8 bases map to TRBD1. CDR3 size: 15 residues. The V gene end was trimmed by 3 bases and the J gene end by 5 bases; junction bases not matched to a gene: 6. Looked up from germline, CDR1 is MGHDK and CDR2 is SYGVNS. In DNA, the CDR3 is TGTGCCAGCAGTGATACGGACAGGGCCGATCAGCCCCAGCATTTT. It yields the protein CASSDTDRADQPQHF.

The CDR3 DNA reads as TGTGCCAGCAGCCAGGGCGGGGTGCCGAATCAGCCCCAGCATTTT. Amino acid sequence: CASSQGGVPNQPQHF. J is TRBJ1-5 and V is TRBV7-2; a possible D gene is TRBD1 (5 bases). This CDR3 spans 15 amino acids. V lost 5 bases, J lost 4 bases, and 15 bases lay in between. The germline gives CDR1 SGHTA, CDR2 FQGNSA.

This clonotype was detected a few times. A much larger clone lies a single base off, so this may be a read error. The V and J genes are TRBV7-3 and TRBJ2-2, with a possible D match to TRBD1 (5 bases). The CDR3 is made up of 14 amino acids. Germline-derived CDR1 and CDR2 are SGHTA and FQGTGA. CDR3 bases: TGTGCCGGCAGCCAGACAGTTAACACCGGGGAGCTGTTTTTT. The encoded protein is CAGSQTVNTGELFF.

A remark on this clonotype: No conserved phenylalanine or tryptophan is present at the end of the CDR3, so a read error is the likely explanation. The chain uses TRBV19 and TRBJ2-1, with 13 positions matching TRBD2. The germline V gene encodes CDR1 LNHDA and CDR2 SQIVND (reference sequence). V trimming: 8 bases; J trimming: 6 bases; junction bases outside the gene matches: 1. The CDR3 runs 13 residues. CDR3 protein: CASGLAGANEQFL. CDR3 coding DNA: TGTGCCAGTGGACTAGCGGGAGCCAATGAGCAGTTCCTC.

This clonotype was counted at least ten times. The rearrangement joins TRBV11-1 to TRBJ1-1, with D possibly TRBD1 on 6 matching bases. The CDR3 extends over 14 amino acids. Germline V gene lookup returns CDR1 SGHAT and CDR2 FQDESV (reference sequence). Between the trimmed V and J ends, which lost 5 bases and 1 base, there was a span of 11 bases. The CDR3 DNA follows: TGTGCCAGCAGCCAACAGGGTCGGAACACTGAAGCTTTCTTT. The encoded protein is CASSQQGRNTEAFF.

This clonotype was counted between two and nine times. This chain joins TRBV6-2 or TRBV6-3 and TRBJ2-5, with D unclear. Looked up from germline, CDR1 is MNHEY and CDR2 is SVGEGT. Deletions cut 0 bases from V and 0 bases from J, with 8 bases between. CDR3 length: 15 residues. The CDR3 nucleotides read TGTGCCAGCAGTTACTCGAGCCGGTACCAAGAGACCCAGTACTTC. Translated: CASSYSSRYQETQYF.